Following are 18 T cell receptor beta chains from one sample sequenced in a study of T cells in Graves' hyperthyroidism and ophthalmopathy. The source material, RNA transcripts, was used to amplify TCR beta CDR3 regions. With the HTBI primer set, the TCR CDR3 went through a first round of RT-PCR. TCRdb itself ran the multiplex PCR reads through MiXCR, one entry per CDR3 protein. The profile shows around 300,000 distinct CDR3 sequences, around 15% of them singletons. Material for sequencing was blood. The receptor set was obtained from a woman aged 45-65 years with Graves' hyperthyroidism that later progressed to Graves' ophthalmopathy.

Ten or more counts support this clonotype. The V call is TRBV7-2, the J call TRBJ2-3; TRBD1 aligns across 7 bases. The CDR3 runs to 17 residues. Per the germline V gene, CDR1 is SGHTA and CDR2 is FQGNSA. Germline trimming cut 1 base from V and 1 base from J; bases unmatched to any gene: 8. CDR3 loop: CASSLVGTGDGTDTQYF. CDR3 DNA sequence: TGTGCCAGCAGCTTAGTTGGAACAGGGGACGGCACAGATACGCAGTATTTT.

The sample holds many counts of this clonotype. CDR3 sequence: CASSPPSSGRLNEQFF. In DNA, the CDR3 is TGTGCCAGCTCACCCCCGTCGAGCGGGAGGTTGAATGAGCAGTTCTTC. This rearrangement joins TRBV18 to TRBJ2-1, with 9 bases identical to TRBD2. The CDR3 spans 16 residues. Germline assignment: CDR1 KGHSH and CDR2 LQKENI. The J segment lost 7 bases and the V segment lost 3 bases, leaving 10 bases of the junction unmatched.

This clonotype was recorded many times. The chain couples TRBV29-1 to TRBJ2-5; TRBD2 might be the D (6 bases). The CDR3 sequence is 12 residues long. Germline V gives CDR1 SQVTM, CDR2 ANQGSEA. V was trimmed by 3 bases and J by 7 bases, leaving 12 bases between them. The CDR3 DNA is TGCAGCGTTGAGCTGGGAGGCGGGACCCAGTACTTC. It is translated as CSVELGGGTQYF.

Many counts were recorded for this clonotype. For the CDR3, the DNA is TGTGCCAGCAGATCCCGGGGGTATTCCTACAATGAGCAGTTCTTC. This translates into CASRSRGYSYNEQFF. V usage is TRBV28 and J usage is TRBJ2-1; possible D gene TRBD2, 6 bases. V was cut by 6 bases and J by 1 base, with 13 bases left in between. There are 15 residues in the CDR3. The V gene's germline CDR1 is MDHEN and CDR2 SYDVKM.

This clonotype was counted ten times or more. This chain uses TRBV6-2 or TRBV6-3 with TRBJ1-1; possible D gene TRBD1, 5 bases. The CDR3 contains 15 residues. V gave up 0 bases and J gave up 1 base, with 9 bases separating them. CDR1 MNHEY and CDR2 SVGEGT come from the germline V gene. CDR3 sequence (DNA): TGTGCCAGCAGTTACTCAAAGCAGGGGAACACTGAAGCTTTCTTT. Translating it yields CASSYSKQGNTEAFF.

There are many counts of this clonotype. The chain's CDR3 is CAISDSGYREQYF. CDR3 coding DNA: TGTGCCATCAGTGATTCAGGGTACAGGGAGCAGTACTTC. V usage is TRBV10-3 and J usage is TRBJ2-7; D may be TRBD1 (5 bases). Germline V gene sequence: CDR1 ENHRY, CDR2 SYGVKD. Trimming removed 3 bases from V and 7 bases from J, with 13 bases in between. This CDR3 contains 13 residues.

This clonotype was recorded at least ten times. This chain uses TRBV7-9 with TRBJ1-1; D is uncertain. The CDR3 is 11 amino acids. Germline V gives CDR1 SEHNR, CDR2 FQNEAQ (reference sequence). The V and J ends lost 1 base and 8 bases respectively, with 5 bases between them. The CDR3 bases are TGTGCCAGCAGCTTAGGTCAGGAAGCTTTCTTT. It is translated as CASSLGQEAFF.

In this sample, this clonotype turned up many times. V gene TRBV18 combines with J gene TRBJ1-6, with TRBD1 as a possible D gene (5 bases). Trimming removed 0 bases at V and 9 bases at J, with 9 bases between. Germline values: CDR1 KGHSH, CDR2 LQKENI. This CDR3 contains 14 residues. CDR3 in amino acids: CASSPPGVGSPLHF. For the CDR3, the DNA is TGTGCCAGCTCACCACCGGGGGTCGGTTCACCCCTCCACTTT.

The sample holds many counts of this clonotype. CDR3 protein: CSASKTVYEQYF. The DNA for the CDR3 is TGCAGTGCTAGCAAGACAGTATACGAGCAGTACTTC. The chain joins TRBV20-1 to TRBJ2-7, with D perhaps TRBD1 (5 bases). The CDR3 totals 12 residues. Germline V gene data show CDR1 as DFQATT and CDR2 as SNEGSKA (reference sequence). The germline V and J ends were trimmed by 3 bases and 4 bases, with 10 bases remaining between them.

The chain is built from TRBV28 and TRBJ1-4, with D tentatively TRBD1 (6 bases). This CDR3 region has 15 residues. V was clipped by 5 bases and J by 5 bases, with 15 bases between them. Germline CDR1 is MDHEN and CDR2 is SYDVKM. This CDR3 is CASSPGGRENEKLFF. DNA for the CDR3: TGTGCCAGCAGTCCCGGGGGGCGAGAAAATGAAAAACTGTTTTTT.

This clonotype was seen ten or more times. The chain couples TRBV6-1 to TRBJ1-1; 8 bases align to TRBD1. V was pared by 4 bases and J by 3 bases, with 4 bases of the junction left unmatched. Germline values: CDR1 MNHNS, CDR2 SASEGT. The CDR3 loop spans 14 amino acids. CDR3 coding DNA: TGTGCCAGCAGTGTGGACAGGGCGGACACTGAAGCTTTCTTT. It translates to CASSVDRADTEAFF.

This clonotype occurred many times. The rearrangement links TRBV7-9 to TRBJ1-5; tentative D call: TRBD1 (5 bases). CDR1 SEHNR and CDR2 FQNEAQ come from the germline V gene (reference sequence). V lost 1 base and J 2 bases, leaving 9 bases between the germline ends. The CDR3 totals 15 residues. For the CDR3, the DNA is TGTGCCAGCAGCTTAGAAAGGGGTGGCAATCAGCCCCAGCATTTT. Protein product: CASSLERGGNQPQHF.

This clonotype has at least ten counts. This rearrangement joins TRBV24-1 to TRBJ1-5, with D perhaps TRBD1 (5 bases). The CDR3 has 14 amino acids. The V end lost 4 bases, the J end lost 1 base, and 7 bases lay between the germline ends. CDR1 is KGHDR and CDR2 is SFDVKD in the germline V gene. The CDR3 region is CATSDRGSNQPQHF. The CDR3 nucleotides read TGTGCCACCAGTGACCGGGGGAGCAATCAGCCCCAGCATTTT.

This chain joins TRBV6-5 and TRBJ2-1; 7 bases fit TRBD2. CDR3 size: 14 residues. Germline CDR1 and CDR2: MNHEY and SVGAGI. V was pared by 0 bases and J by 15 bases, with 11 bases of the junction left unmatched. As DNA, the CDR3 is TGTGCCAGCAGTTACTCCGAGGGCGGGAGCCTTTTGTTCTTC. Protein sequence: CASSYSEGGSLLFF.

The chain recombines TRBV20-1 with TRBJ2-7, with 13 bases identical to TRBD2. CDR1 is DFQATT, CDR2 SNEGSKA, per germline (reference sequence). Unmatched junction bases numbered 6, after V lost 5 bases and J lost 2 bases. This CDR3 is built from 15 residues. CDR3 DNA: TGCAGTGCTGCCGATACTAGCGGGAGGGCCTACGAGCAGTACTTC. It encodes CSAADTSGRAYEQYF.

This clonotype occurred a few times. The J gene is TRBJ2-4, the V gene TRBV11-3; no reliable D call. This CDR3 contains 18 residues. Germline V gene lookup returns CDR1 SGHNT and CDR2 YENEEA. The germline V and J ends were trimmed by 2 bases and 0 bases, with 17 bases remaining between them. In DNA, the CDR3 is TGTGCCAGCAGCTTACTCTCCTCAAGGAGACTAGCCAAAAACATTCAGTACTTC. Protein: CASSLLSSRRLAKNIQYF.

This clonotype was counted many times. The J gene is TRBJ2-5, the V gene TRBV19; D is possibly TRBD1 (5 bases). Trimming took 8 bases from V and 5 from J, leaving 6 bases between them. CDR1 and CDR2 (germline): LNHDA, SQIVND (reference sequence). CDR3 length equals 10 residues. This CDR3 reads CASGAETQYF. The DNA of the CDR3 is TGTGCCAGTGGGGCGGAGACCCAGTACTTC.

This chain joins TRBV20-1 and TRBJ1-5; D is possibly TRBD1 (6 bases). V was clipped by 5 bases and J by 4 bases, with 12 bases between them. There are 13 residues in the CDR3. The V gene's germline CDR1 is DFQATT and CDR2 SNEGSKA (reference sequence). CDR3 bases: TGCAGTGCTGGGGGACATGTGAATCAGCCCCAGCATTTT. This gives the protein CSAGGHVNQPQHF.